Below, 17 T cell receptor beta chains from the same sample are listed, as sequenced in a study of CD8+ T cells in alopecia areata. Extraction of RNA preceded its reverse transcription into cDNA, which served as the sequencing template. Sequenced by immunoSEQ multiplex PCR; TCRdb stores in-frame clones only, minus some. This sample has 150,000 to 200,000 clones, with approximately 57% found just once. Treatment in this sample: oral pan-JAK inhibitor, 5-10 mg twice daily. The sample consisted of CD4+ T cells sorted from blood, taken at week 24, from a patient treated with tofacitinib. The receptors originated from a human donor with alopecia areata.

This clone appeared a few times. CDR3 nucleotides: TGTGCCAGCAGAAGACAGACAGAGGACGGCTACACCTTC. Translation: CASRRQTEDGYTF. The rearrangement links TRBV27 to TRBJ1-2; D possibly corresponds to TRBD1 (5 bases). CDR3 size: 13 residues. Looked up from germline, CDR1 is MNHEY and CDR2 is SMNVEV (reference sequence). V was trimmed by 6 bases and J by 8 bases, leaving 16 bases between them.

V gene TRBV5-6 combines with J gene TRBJ1-5; D uncertain. Trimming cost V 0 bases and J 2 bases, with 3 bases left between them. The CDR3 covers 13 residues. Germline V gives CDR1 SGHDT, CDR2 YYEEEE. CDR3 sequence: CASSLAGNQPQHF. The CDR3 region has the DNA TGTGCCAGCAGCTTGGCGGGCAATCAGCCCCAGCATTTT.

This chain connects TRBV6-5 to TRBJ2-5; 10 bases agree with TRBD2. Germline loops: CDR1 MNHEY, CDR2 SVGAGI. Unmatched junction bases numbered 5, after V lost 6 bases and J lost 1 base. The CDR3 is made up of 15 amino acids. CDR3 region: CASSPLAGTQETQYF. The CDR3 nucleotides are TGTGCCAGCAGCCCACTAGCGGGGACCCAAGAGACCCAGTACTTC.

This clone was detected only a few times. The chain recombines TRBV5-1 with TRBJ2-1; D tentatively fits TRBD1 or TRBD2 (5 bases each). This CDR3 has 13 amino acids. V dropped 3 bases and J dropped 4 bases, with 8 bases sitting between them. Germline V gene lookup returns CDR1 SGHRS and CDR2 YFSETQ. The CDR3 nucleotides are TGCGCCAGCAGCTCGGGACGGTACAATGAGCAGTTCTTC. As protein: CASSSGRYNEQFF.

This clone occurred once. V usage is TRBV7-2 and J usage is TRBJ1-2; D gene ambiguous. This CDR3 is built from 14 residues. The V and J ends lost 2 bases and 2 bases respectively, with 9 bases between them. Germline V lookup: CDR1 SGHTA, CDR2 FQGNSA. The CDR3 DNA follows: TGTGCCAGCAGCTTATCCGGATCCAACTATGGCTACACCTTC. Translation: CASSLSGSNYGYTF. Based on the CDR3 plus reference TRBV7-2 and TRBJ1-2, the full variable domain is GAGVSQSPSNKVTEKGKDVELRCDPISGHTALYWYRQSLGQGLEFLIYFQGNSAPDKSGLPSDRFSAERTGGSVSTLTIQRTQQEDSAVYLCASSLSGSNYGYTFGSGTRLTVV.

There are a few counts of this clone. This chain connects TRBV27 to TRBJ1-1; the D is unclear. Deletions cut 5 bases from V and 1 base from J, with 17 bases between. Germline V gene data show CDR1 as MNHEY and CDR2 as SMNVEV (reference sequence). CDR3 size: 16 residues. In nucleotides, the CDR3 is TGTGCCAGCAGTCTTAACTCCCTAGGCGGGAACACTGAAGCTTTCTTT. Encoded protein: CASSLNSLGGNTEAFF.

This chain uses TRBV5-1 with TRBJ2-5; tentatively, D is TRBD1 or TRBD2 (5 bases each). Germline V gene data show CDR1 as SGHRS and CDR2 as YFSETQ. The CDR3 consists of 14 residues. Trimming left V 0 bases short and J 1 base short, with 7 bases between. The CDR3: CASSLGGFQETQYF. The CDR3 nucleotides read TGCGCCAGCAGCTTGGGGGGGTTCCAAGAGACCCAGTACTTC.

The J gene is TRBJ2-5, the V gene TRBV5-1; TRBD1 matches at 7 bases. The CDR3 runs 18 residues. CDR1 and CDR2 (germline): SGHRS, YFSETQ. V trimming: 1 base; J trimming: 3 bases; junction bases outside the gene matches: 15. The CDR3 DNA reads TGCGCCAGCAGCTTGAGCAGGGGGTCGACTACTCTGAAAGAGACCCAGTACTTC. Its translation: CASSLSRGSTTLKETQYF. Full variable domain (rest looked up from reference TRBV5-1 and TRBJ2-5): KAGVTQTPRYLIKTRGQQVTLSCSPISGHRSVSWYQQTPGQGLQFLFEYFSETQRNKGNFPGRFSGRQFSNSRSEMNVSTLELGDSALYLCASSLSRGSTTLKETQYFGPGTRLLVL.

The chain employs TRBV5-1 and TRBJ2-7; 8 positions match TRBD1. Germline V gene sequence: CDR1 SGHRS, CDR2 YFSETQ. The V gene end was trimmed by 4 bases and the J gene end by 2 bases; junction bases not matched to a gene: 5. CDR3 size: 14 residues. The CDR3 spells CASSQTGQAYEQYF. The CDR3 DNA sequence: TGCGCCAGCAGCCAAACGGGACAGGCCTACGAGCAGTACTTC.

The rearrangement uses TRBV6-1 and TRBJ1-5, with unresolved D. This CDR3 comprises 13 residues. Trimming took 3 bases from V and 2 from J, leaving 5 bases between them. Germline V gives CDR1 MNHNS, CDR2 SASEGT. CDR3: CASSDWGNQPQHF. CDR3 sequence (DNA): TGTGCCAGCAGTGACTGGGGCAATCAGCCCCAGCATTTT.

The chain uses TRBV30 and TRBJ1-1; a weak D match, TRBD1 (6 bases). Germline CDR1 GTSNPN, CDR2 SVGIG (reference sequence). V dropped 0 bases and J dropped 5 bases, with 13 bases sitting between them. The length of the CDR3 is 14 residues. CDR3 residues: CAWSVLQGRTEAFF. The CDR3 DNA follows: TGTGCCTGGAGTGTCTTGCAGGGGAGGACTGAAGCTTTCTTT.

The chain is built from TRBV5-4 and TRBJ2-6; unclear D gene. The germline gives CDR1 SGHNT, CDR2 YYREEE (reference sequence). The CDR3 consists of 16 residues. V lost 5 bases and J 0 bases, leaving 12 bases between the germline ends. The CDR3 DNA is TGTGCCAGCAGTCAGGTTCCCTACTCTGGGGCCAACGTCCTGACTTTC. This sequence encodes CASSQVPYSGANVLTF. The full variable domain, completed using reference TRBV5-4 and TRBJ2-6, is ETGVTQSPTHLIKTRGQQVTLRCSSQSGHNTVSWYQQALGQGPQFIFQYYREEENGRGNFPPRFSGLQFPNYSSELNVNALELDDSALYLCASSQVPYSGANVLTFGAGSRLTVL.

The chain is built from TRBV29-1 and TRBJ1-1, with D perhaps matching TRBD1 (6 bases). V dropped 5 bases and J dropped 2 bases, with 15 bases sitting between them. The CDR3 extends over 14 amino acids. Germline V gene sequence: CDR1 SQVTM, CDR2 ANQGSEA. In DNA, the CDR3 is TGCAGCGTTTTCGGGACACTCGGTAACACTGAAGCTTTCTTT. Translating it yields CSVFGTLGNTEAFF.

The chain carries TRBV19 and TRBJ1-6, with D possibly being TRBD1 (5 bases). CDR1 LNHDA and CDR2 SQIVND come from the germline V gene (reference sequence). This CDR3 comprises 16 residues. V was clipped by 0 bases and J by 10 bases, with 16 bases between them. This CDR3 is CASSIDAGRISSPLHF. CDR3 DNA: TGTGCCAGTAGTATAGATGCGGGGCGCATTTCGTCACCCCTCCACTTT. The full variable domain, in which reference TRBV19 and TRBJ1-6 provide the parts outside the CDR3, is DGGITQSPKYLFRKEGQNVTLSCEQNLNHDAMYWYRQDPGQGLRLIYYSQIVNDFQKGDIAEGYSVSREKKESFPLTVTSAQKNPTAFYLCASSIDAGRISSPLHFGNGTRLTVT.

V usage is TRBV6-6 and J usage is TRBJ2-7; TRBD1 matches 9 bases. CDR3 length: 14 amino acids. Per the germline V gene, CDR1 is MNHNY and CDR2 is SVGAGI (reference sequence). V trimming: 5 bases; J trimming: 3 bases; junction bases outside the gene matches: 5. CDR3 DNA sequence: TGTGCCAGCAGTGACCGGGACAGGGACTACGAGCAGTACTTC. It specifies CASSDRDRDYEQYF.

As DNA, the CDR3 is TGTGCCAGCAGTGAACCAGGGTTACACGAGCAGTACTTC. It codes for CASSEPGLHEQYF. The chain is built from TRBV6-1 and TRBJ2-7, with TRBD1 as a possible D gene (5 bases). The V gene's germline CDR1 is MNHNS and CDR2 SASEGT. V lost 2 bases and J 5 bases, leaving 10 bases between the germline ends. The CDR3 loop spans 13 amino acids.

This clone was counted a single time. DNA for the CDR3: TGTGCCAGCAGCCATTGGACTAGCGGGGCCTACAATGAGCAGTTCTTC. Translated, it gives CASSHWTSGAYNEQFF. V and J are TRBV4-2 and TRBJ2-1, with 12 bases that match TRBD2. Germline assignment: CDR1 LGHNA and CDR2 YNFKEQ. The ends lost 3 bases at V and 2 bases at J; junction bases unmatched: 2. The CDR3 runs 16 residues.